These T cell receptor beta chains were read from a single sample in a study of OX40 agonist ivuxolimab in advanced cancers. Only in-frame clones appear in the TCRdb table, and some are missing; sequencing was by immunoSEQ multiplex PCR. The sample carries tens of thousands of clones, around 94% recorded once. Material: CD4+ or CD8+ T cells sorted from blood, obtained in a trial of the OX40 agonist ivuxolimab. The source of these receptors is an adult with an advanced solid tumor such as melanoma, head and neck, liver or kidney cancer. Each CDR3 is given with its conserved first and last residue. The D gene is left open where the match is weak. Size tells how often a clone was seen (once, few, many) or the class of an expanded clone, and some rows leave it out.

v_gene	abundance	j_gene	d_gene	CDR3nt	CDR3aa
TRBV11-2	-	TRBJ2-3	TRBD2	TGTGCCAGCAGCCAACTAGCGGGGAGGGATACGCAGTATTTT	CASSQLAGRDTQYF
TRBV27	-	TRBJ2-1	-	TGTGCCAGCACCGAGGGGGTTTTGAATGAGCAGTTCTTC	CASTEGVLNEQFF
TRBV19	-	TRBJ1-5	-	TGTGCCAGTGAGTGGGGGGCGGACAATCAGCCCCAGCATTTT	CASEWGADNQPQHF
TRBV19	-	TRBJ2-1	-	TGTGCCAGTAGTCCGTCCCCGAACGATTTCTCCTACAATGAGCAGTTCTTC	CASSPSPNDFSYNEQFF
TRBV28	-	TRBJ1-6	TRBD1	TGTGCCAGCAGTCCGACAGGGGGCGCATCACCCCTCCACTTT	CASSPTGGASPLHF
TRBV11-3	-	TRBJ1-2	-	TGTGCCAGCAGCCCCGCCGAACAGGGCAACTATGGCTACACCTTC	CASSPAEQGNYGYTF
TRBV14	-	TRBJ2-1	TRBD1	TGTGCCAGCAGCCAAGTTGGGACAGGGGACAATGAGCAGTTCTTC	CASSQVGTGDNEQFF
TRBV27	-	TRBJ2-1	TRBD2	TGTGCCACCCGACTAGCGGAGTACAATGAGCAGTTCTTC	CATRLAEYNEQFF
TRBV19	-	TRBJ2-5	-	TGTGCCAGTAGCGACCACCAAGAGACCCAGTACTTC	CASSDHQETQYF
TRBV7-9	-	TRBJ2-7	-	TGTGCCAGCAGGGAGCCCGGGGGAGCCTACGAGCAGTACTTC	CASREPGGAYEQYF
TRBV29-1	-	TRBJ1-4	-	TGCAGCGTTACGGGGATCTCTAATGAAAAACTGTTTTTT	CSVTGISNEKLFF
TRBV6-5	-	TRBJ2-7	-	TGTGCCAGCAGTTACTCGGAGGCTTACGAGCAGTACTTC	CASSYSEAYEQYF
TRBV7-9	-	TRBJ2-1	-	TGTGCCAGCAGCTTTTTGGAGGGAGTGTACAATGAGCAGTTCTTC	CASSFLEGVYNEQFF
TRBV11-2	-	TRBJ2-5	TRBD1	TGTGCCAGCAGCTTAGATCGTTACAGGGGGCGAGAGACCCAGTACTTC	CASSLDRYRGRETQYF
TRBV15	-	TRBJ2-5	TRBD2	TGTGCCACCAGCAAAGAACTAGCGGAAGAGACCCAGTACTTC	CATSKELAEETQYF
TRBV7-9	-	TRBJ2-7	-	TGTGCCAGCAGCCTTCGCGATTACGAGCAGTACTTC	CASSLRDYEQYF
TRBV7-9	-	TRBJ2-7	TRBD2	TGTGCCAGCAGCTCGGGACTAGCGGGAGGGTACTACGAGCAGTACTTC	CASSSGLAGGYYEQYF
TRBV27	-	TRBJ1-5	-	TGTGCCAGCAGCCCGCGAGGTCAGCCCCAGCATTTT	CASSPRGQPQHF
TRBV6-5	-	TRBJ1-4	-	TGTGCCAGCAGCCTACACGTTGCAACTAATGAAAAACTGTTTTTT	CASSLHVATNEKLFF
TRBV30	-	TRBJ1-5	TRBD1	TGTGCCTGGAGGGGACAGGGTAGAGCCAATCAGCCCCAGCATTTT	CAWRGQGRANQPQHF
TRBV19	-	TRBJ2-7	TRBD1	TGTGCCAGTAGTATGGGGACAGACGAGCAGTACTTC	CASSMGTDEQYF
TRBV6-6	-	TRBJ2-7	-	TGTGCCAGCAGTTACGGGGACGAGCAGTACTTC	CASSYGDEQYF
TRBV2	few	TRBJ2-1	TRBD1	TGTGCCAGCAGATCAACAGGGGGCGTCTACAATGAGCAGTTCTTC	CASRSTGGVYNEQFF
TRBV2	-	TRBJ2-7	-	TGTGCCAGCAGTCCCTGGGGAGACAGTACCTACGAGCAGTACTTC	CASSPWGDSTYEQYF
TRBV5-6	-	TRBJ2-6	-	TGTGCCAGCAGCTCCGCTTCTTATAAAGGGGCCAACGTCCTGACTTTC	CASSSASYKGANVLTF
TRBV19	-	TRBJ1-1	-	TGTGCCAGTAGTATGGGTAGCACCAACACTGAAGCTTTCTTT	CASSMGSTNTEAFF
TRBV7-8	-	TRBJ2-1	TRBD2	TGTGCCAGCAGCCCATCGACTAGCGGGCTCAATGAGCAGTTCTTC	CASSPSTSGLNEQFF
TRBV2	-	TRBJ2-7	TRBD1	TGTGCCAGCAGGCAGGGACAGGGGTTATCCTACGAGCAGTACTTC	CASRQGQGLSYEQYF
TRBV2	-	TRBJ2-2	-	TGTGCCAGCAGTCATACAGGGTTTGGCACCGGGGAGCTGTTTTTT	CASSHTGFGTGELFF
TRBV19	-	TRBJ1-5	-	TGTGCCAGTAGTACCGGTATGGCAGACAATCAGCCCCAGCATTTT	CASSTGMADNQPQHF
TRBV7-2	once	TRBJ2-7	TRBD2	TGTGCCAGCAGCAGCAGTGGGACTAGCGGATTCTACGAGCAGTACTTC	CASSSSGTSGFYEQYF
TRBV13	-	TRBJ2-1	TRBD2	TGTGCCAGCAGCGCCAGGACTAGCGGGGGAAGCAATGAGCAGTTCTTC	CASSARTSGGSNEQFF
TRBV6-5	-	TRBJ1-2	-	TGTGCCAGCATCGCAGCCAGTAACTATGGCTACACCTTC	CASIAASNYGYTF
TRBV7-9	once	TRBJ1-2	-	TGTGCCAGCAGCTTGAGAGCCAATGGCTACACCTTC	CASSLRANGYTF